These T cell receptor beta chains were read from a single sample in a study of graft-versus-host responses after intestinal transplantation. Sequencing used immunoSEQ multiplex PCR; TCRdb keeps in-frame clones, though not all of them. The repertoire consists of 15,000 or so clones, with approximately 93% occurring once and the leading ten covering about 4.2%. Sequencing was performed on PBMCs, taken about 34 months after intestinal transplantation. These receptor sequences come from a human patient who received an intestinal transplant, so some T cells may come from the graft donor. Both conserved end residues are part of each CDR3. Fields, in order: D gene, J gene, V gene, clone size, CDR3 length, CDR3 DNA, CDR3 protein. The D gene is left open where the match is weak. For some rows the clone size is stated as once, few or many, or as a class when expanded; others skip it.

>NA|TRBJ2-7|TRBV21-1|NA|15
TGTGCCAGCAGCAAGGGACAGGCGAGGGTCCACGAGCAGTACTTC
CASSKGQARVHEQYF
>NA|TRBJ1-5|TRBV28|NA|14
TGTGCCAGCAGGTCGACAGAGAGCAATCAGCCCCAGCATTTT
CASRSTESNQPQHF
>NA|TRBJ1-3|TRBV10-3|NA|13
TGTGCCATCAGTGAAGGGGGAGGAAACACCATATATTTT
CAISEGGGNTIYF
>NA|TRBJ2-7|TRBV5-1|NA|14
TGCGCCAGCAGCTTGGGCGGGGTCTCCTACGAGCAGTACTTC
CASSLGGVSYEQYF
>NA|TRBJ2-1|TRBV11-2|NA|14
TGTGCCAGCCAAGAAGGGGTTAGACTCAATGAGCAGTTCTTC
CASQEGVRLNEQFF
>NA|TRBJ2-5|TRBV19|NA|16
TGTGCCAGTAGTATAGGGTGGTCGGGGACCCAAGAGACCCAGTACTTC
CASSIGWSGTQETQYF
>NA|TRBJ1-2|TRBV10-1|NA|13
TGCGCCAGCAGTGACGGGTATAGCTATGGCTACACCTTC
CASSDGYSYGYTF
>TRBD2|TRBJ2-1|TRBV6-4|NA|18
TGTGCCAGCAGTGACACGCCTATAGCGGGGGGGGCCCAGAATGAGCAGTTCTTC
CASSDTPIAGGAQNEQFF
>TRBD1|TRBJ2-7|TRBV9|NA|15
TGTGCCAGCAGCATCGGACAGGGGGACTCCTACGAGCAGTACTTC
CASSIGQGDSYEQYF
>NA|TRBJ1-3|TRBV6-5|once|15
TGTGCCAGCAGTCTGACGGTGGACTCTGGAAACACCATATATTTT
CASSLTVDSGNTIYF
>TRBD1|TRBJ1-2|TRBV7-2|once|13
TGTGCCAGCAGCCCAGGACAGGGCTATGGCTACACCTTC
CASSPGQGYGYTF
>NA|TRBJ1-2|TRBV6-1|NA|14
TGTGCCAGCAGTGAAGATAGAGCCGACTATGGCTACACCTTC
CASSEDRADYGYTF
>NA|TRBJ1-3|TRBV5-4|NA|14
TGTGCCAGCAGCCTGCAGGGCCCTGGAAACACCATATATTTT
CASSLQGPGNTIYF
>NA|TRBJ2-5|TRBV5-1|NA|15
TGCGCCAGCAGCTTGGATGGGGCTGCCCAAGAGACCCAGTACTTC
CASSLDGAAQETQYF
>TRBD1|TRBJ1-1|TRBV10-1|NA|15
TGCGCCAGCAGCCCGGACAGGGAGGTGGACACTGAAGCTTTCTTT
CASSPDREVDTEAFF
>NA|TRBJ2-3|TRBV5-1|NA|13
TGCGCCAGCAGCTTGTCCCTAGCAGGTACGCAGTATTTT
CASSLSLAGTQYF
>NA|TRBJ2-3|TRBV6-4|NA|14
TGTGCCAGCAGTGAGGGGGGACCCTCAGATACGCAGTATTTT
CASSEGGPSDTQYF
>TRBD2|TRBJ2-3|TRBV7-6|NA|16
TGTGCCAGCAGCTTATTGGGCGGGGGAGCCACAGATACGCAGTATTTT
CASSLLGGGATDTQYF
>TRBD1|TRBJ2-7|TRBV6-1|NA|15
TGTGCCAGCAGGCTACCGGGACAGGGCTCCTACGAGCAGTACTTC
CASRLPGQGSYEQYF
>NA|TRBJ1-2|TRBV7-8|once|15
TGTGCCAGCAGCCCCCAGGAGGTTCCCATCTATGGCTACACCTTC
CASSPQEVPIYGYTF